A selection of T cell receptor beta chains follows, all from one sample in a study of breast tumors, draining lymph nodes, adjacent tissues. TCRdb used MiXCR to reprocess the multiplex PCR reads, holding one entry per CDR3 protein. Altogether fewer than 200,000 distinct CDR3 sequences are present, roughly a third being singletons, with the ten largest covering about 4%. The sequenced material came from axillary lymph node tissue. The receptors were gathered from a female donor with breast cancer. Some clones in this sample may be carry-over from other donors' samples. Each CDR3 is given with its conserved first and last residue. Fields, in order: J gene, CDR3 length, V gene, clone size, D gene, CDR3 protein, CDR3 DNA. A D gene is named only where the DNA matches it firmly. Some rows have no size entry. The others give once, few or many, or a class for an expanded clone.

TRBJ2-2 16 TRBV4-2 many TRBD1 CASREGQGAVTGELFF TGTGCCAGCAGAGAGGGACAGGGGGCTGTCACCGGGGAGCTGTTTTTT
TRBJ1-2 16 TRBV24-1 once - CATRGIRNTTNYGYTF TGTGCCACCAGGGGCATAAGGAACACCACTAACTATGGCTACACCTTC
TRBJ2-3 15 TRBV18 many - CASSPGVGLTDTQYF TGTGCCAGCTCACCGGGGGTGGGGCTCACAGATACGCAGTATTTT
TRBJ2-1 14 TRBV27 - - CASSYSGTYNEQFF TGTGCCAGCAGTTATTCCGGGACTTACAATGAGCAGTTCTTC
TRBJ2-3 18 TRBV6-5 - TRBD2 CASSSQPPGLAGGGTQYF TGTGCCAGCAGTTCTCAACCGCCAGGACTAGCGGGGGGGGGTACGCAGTATTTT
TRBJ2-2 16 TRBV24-1 many TRBD1 CATSDPGQERTGELFF TGTGCCACCAGTGATCCTGGACAGGAACGCACCGGGGAGCTGTTTTTT
TRBJ1-6 14 TRBV6-5 many - CASSFGGPSSPLHF TGTGCCAGCAGTTTCGGAGGGCCGAGTTCACCCCTCCACTTT
TRBJ2-7 19 TRBV19 once TRBD2 CASSGDPNSGTTHVYAQYF TGTGCCAGTAGTGGGGACCCAAATAGCGGGACGACCCATGTATACGCGCAGTACTTC
TRBJ1-6 16 TRBV6-1 - TRBD1 CASRTGASSYNSPLHF TGTGCCAGCAGGACAGGGGCCAGCTCCTATAATTCACCCCTCCACTTT
TRBJ2-3 15 TRBV4-1 many - CASSPLLISTDTQYF TGCGCCAGCAGCCCCCTACTGATTAGCACAGATACGCAGTATTTT
TRBJ2-7 16 TRBV24-1 many TRBD2 CATSDSGGLAPYEQYF TGTGCCACCAGTGATTCGGGCGGACTAGCCCCCTACGAGCAGTACTTC
TRBJ1-5 11 TRBV25-1 many - CATTSTQPQHF TGTGCCACCACGAGCACTCAGCCCCAGCATTTT
TRBJ2-1 17 TRBV3-1 - TRBD2 CASSQVRLAGGGNEQFF TGTGCCAGCAGCCAAGTAAGACTAGCGGGGGGCGGGAATGAGCAGTTCTTC
TRBJ1-3 16 TRBV5-6 - - CASKEQGWDYGYTIYF TGTGCCAGCAAGGAACAGGGTTGGGATTATGGCTACACCATATATTTT
TRBJ2-7 19 TRBV20-1 few - CSARPGLPLQRREVYEQYF TGCAGTGCTAGACCTGGCCTGCCGTTACAGAGGCGAGAGGTGTACGAGCAGTACTTC
TRBJ2-2 15 TRBV19 many - CATEARPLNTGELFF TGTGCCACCGAGGCCCGGCCCCTGAACACCGGGGAGCTGTTTTTT
TRBJ2-7 16 TRBV6-5 few TRBD2 CASSYLIAGGPYEQYF TGTGCCAGCAGTTACCTCATAGCGGGAGGGCCCTACGAGCAGTACTTC
TRBJ2-7 14 TRBV7-9 many TRBD1 CASSRDRASGEQYF TGTGCCAGCAGCCGTGACAGGGCCTCGGGGGAGCAGTACTTC
TRBJ1-5 14 TRBV11-1 - - CASSLAGVGHPQYF TGTGCCAGCAGCTTAGCCGGCGTGGGTCACCCCCAGTATTTC
TRBJ1-2 16 TRBV5-5 few - CASSLAGAQRVYGYTF TGTGCCAGCAGCTTGGCAGGGGCCCAGCGGGTATATGGCTACACCTTC
TRBJ2-7 11 TRBV10-2 - - CASSEGVGQYF TGCGCCAGCAGTGAGGGGGTCGGGCAGTACTTC
TRBJ2-1 14 TRBV7-9 many TRBD2 CASSLVTSRNEQFF TGTGCCAGCAGCTTAGTGACTAGCCGCAATGAGCAGTTCTTC
TRBJ2-1 16 TRBV7-8 - TRBD2 CASNLVQRGDYNEQFF TGTGCCAGCAACTTAGTGCAGCGGGGGGACTACAATGAGCAGTTCTTC
TRBJ1-5 15 TRBV2 - - CAISDTPQGNQPQHF TGTGCCATCAGTGACACTCCGCAGGGTAATCAGCCCCAGCATTTT
TRBJ2-1 18 TRBV27 - TRBD2 CASTNVYFPSGNRRGQFF TGTGCCAGCACCAATGTTTATTTCCCTAGCGGGAACCGGCGGGGGCAGTTCTTC
TRBJ1-3 15 TRBV12-3/TRBV12-4 - - CASSATGNSGNTIYF TGTGCCAGCTCTGCGACAGGCAACTCTGGAAACACCATATATTTT
TRBJ2-5 15 TRBV5-4 - TRBD2 CASSSRVAGEGAQYF TGTGCCAGCAGCTCCAGGGTAGCGGGAGAGGGGGCCCAGTACTTC
TRBJ2-1 11 TRBV5-6 many - CASSVGLEQFF TGTGCCAGCAGCGTTGGATTAGAGCAGTTCTTC
TRBJ2-7 16 TRBV7-2 many - CASSQPTKSRGDEQYF TGTGCCAGCAGCCAGCCGACCAAGTCTCGAGGTGACGAGCAGTACTTC
TRBJ1-2 14 TRBV20-1 - - CSAYSGTSGSGYTF TGCAGTGCTTACTCCGGGACTAGCGGGAGTGGCTACACCTTC
TRBJ1-2 14 TRBV19 many TRBD1 CASTKGTANYGYTF TGTGCCAGTACCAAGGGGACAGCTAACTATGGCTACACCTTC